This T cell receptor (beta chain) stems from a study of blood T cell repertoires in COVID-19. Study summary: T cells, B-cell-depleted T cells, or PBMCs provided the cDNA or gDNA that served as material.

Trimming took off 11 bases at V and 5 bases at J, with 13 bases between the two ends. The germline V gene has CDR1 ENHRY and CDR2 SYGVKD. The CDR3 has 12 residues. Authors' processing steps: Amplification of reference gene primers was used by the study to estimate nucleated cell counts. This table comes from immunoSEQ multiplex PCR, and its TCRdb copy is limited to in-frame clones, with some not included. V and J calls and clone size follow that table, whereas D and trimming were derived from the DNA. The sample has about 170,000 clones; 70% to 90% are singletons. Sample: peripheral blood. This clonotype was sampled from a woman of 80 years or more with COVID-19, enrolled during active disease. The V call is TRBV10-3, the J call TRBJ2-1, with D perhaps matching TRBD2 (5 bases). The CDR3 here is CAATDFNNEQFF. The CDR3 nucleotides are TGTGCCGCGACGGACTTTAACAATGAGCAGTTCTTC.